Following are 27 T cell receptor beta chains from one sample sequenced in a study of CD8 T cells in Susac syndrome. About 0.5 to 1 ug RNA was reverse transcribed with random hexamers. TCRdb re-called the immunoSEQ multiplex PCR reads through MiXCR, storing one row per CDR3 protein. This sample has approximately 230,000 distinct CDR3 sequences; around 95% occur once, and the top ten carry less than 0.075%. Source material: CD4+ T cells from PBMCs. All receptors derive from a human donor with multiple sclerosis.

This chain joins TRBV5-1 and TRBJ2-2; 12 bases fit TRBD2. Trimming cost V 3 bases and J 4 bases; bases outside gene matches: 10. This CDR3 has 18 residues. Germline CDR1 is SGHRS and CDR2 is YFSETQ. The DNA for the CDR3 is TGCGCCAGCAGCTCCCGAGCTAGCGGGAGGGCCTTCACCGGGGAGCTGTTTTTT. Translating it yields CASSSRASGRAFTGELFF.

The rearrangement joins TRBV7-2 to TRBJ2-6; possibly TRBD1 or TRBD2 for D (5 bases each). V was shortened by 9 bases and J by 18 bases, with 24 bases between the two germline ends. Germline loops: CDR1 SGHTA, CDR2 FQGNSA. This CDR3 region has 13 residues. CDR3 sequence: CARDDRRGGEQTF. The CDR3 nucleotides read TGTGCCAGGGACGACAGACGGGGTGGAGAGCAGACTTTC.

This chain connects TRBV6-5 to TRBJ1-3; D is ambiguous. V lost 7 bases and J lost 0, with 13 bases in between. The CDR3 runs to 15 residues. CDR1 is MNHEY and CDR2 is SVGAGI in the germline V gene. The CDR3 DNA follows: TGTGCCAGCAACTCGTGGTCTGACTCTGGAAACACCATATATTTT. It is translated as CASNSWSDSGNTIYF.

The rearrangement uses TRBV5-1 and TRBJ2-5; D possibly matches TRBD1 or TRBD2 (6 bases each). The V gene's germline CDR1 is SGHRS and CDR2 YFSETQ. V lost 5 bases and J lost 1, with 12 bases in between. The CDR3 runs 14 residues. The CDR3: CASSRGRSQETQYF. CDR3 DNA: TGCGCCAGCAGTCGGGGGCGGTCCCAAGAGACCCAGTACTTC.

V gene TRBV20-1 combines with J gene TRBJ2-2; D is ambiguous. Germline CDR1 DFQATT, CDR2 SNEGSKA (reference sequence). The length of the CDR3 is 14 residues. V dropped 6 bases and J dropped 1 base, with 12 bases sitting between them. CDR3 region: CSAVQQKNTGELFF. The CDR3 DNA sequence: TGCAGTGCCGTACAACAGAAGAACACCGGGGAGCTGTTTTTT.

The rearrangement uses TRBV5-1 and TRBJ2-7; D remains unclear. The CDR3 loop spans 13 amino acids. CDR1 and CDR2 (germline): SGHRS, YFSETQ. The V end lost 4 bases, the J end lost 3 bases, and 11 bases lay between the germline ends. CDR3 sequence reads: CASSPLDHYEQYF. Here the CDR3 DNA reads TGCGCCAGCAGCCCCCTTGATCACTACGAGCAGTACTTC. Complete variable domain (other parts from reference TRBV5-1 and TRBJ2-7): KAGVTQTPRYLIKTRGQQVTLSCSPISGHRSVSWYQQTPGQGLQFLFEYFSETQRNKGNFPGRFSGRQFSNSRSEMNVSTLELGDSALYLCASSPLDHYEQYFGPGTRLTVT.

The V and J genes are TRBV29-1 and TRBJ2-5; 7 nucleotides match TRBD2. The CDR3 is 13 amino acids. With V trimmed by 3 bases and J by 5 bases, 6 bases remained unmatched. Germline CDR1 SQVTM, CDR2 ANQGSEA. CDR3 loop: CSVEEVGGETQYF. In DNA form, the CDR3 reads TGCAGCGTTGAGGAGGTGGGGGGGGAGACCCAGTACTTC.

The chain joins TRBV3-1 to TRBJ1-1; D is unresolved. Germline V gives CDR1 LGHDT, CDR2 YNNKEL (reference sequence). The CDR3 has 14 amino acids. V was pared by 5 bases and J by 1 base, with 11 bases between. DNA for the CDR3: TGTGCCAGCAGCGCCAAAGACAAGAACACTGAAGCTTTCTTT. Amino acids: CASSAKDKNTEAFF. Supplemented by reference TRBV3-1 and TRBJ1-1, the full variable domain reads DTAVSQTPKYLVTQMGNDKSIKCEQNLGHDTMYWYKQDSKKFLKIMFSYNNKELIINETVPNRFSPKSPDKAHLNLHINSLELGDSAVYFCASSAKDKNTEAFFGQGTRLTVV.

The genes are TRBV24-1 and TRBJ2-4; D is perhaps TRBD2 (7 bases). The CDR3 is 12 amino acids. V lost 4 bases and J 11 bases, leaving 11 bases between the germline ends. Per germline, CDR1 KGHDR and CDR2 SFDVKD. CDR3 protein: CATSDPGGLQYF. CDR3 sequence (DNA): TGTGCCACCAGTGACCCCGGGGGGCTTCAGTACTTC.

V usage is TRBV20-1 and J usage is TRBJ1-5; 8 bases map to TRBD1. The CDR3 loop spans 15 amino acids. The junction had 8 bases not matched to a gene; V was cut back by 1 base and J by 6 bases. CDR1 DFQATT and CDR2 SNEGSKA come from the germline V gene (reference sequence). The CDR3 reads CSARATGQVLQPQHF. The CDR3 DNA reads TGCAGTGCTAGAGCGACGGGACAGGTTCTTCAGCCCCAGCATTTT.

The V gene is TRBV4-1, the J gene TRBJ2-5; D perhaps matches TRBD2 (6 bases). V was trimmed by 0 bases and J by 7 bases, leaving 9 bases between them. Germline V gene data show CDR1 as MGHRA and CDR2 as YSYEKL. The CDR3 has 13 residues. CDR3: CASSQEWEATQYF. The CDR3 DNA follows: TGCGCCAGCAGCCAAGAGTGGGAGGCGACCCAGTACTTC.

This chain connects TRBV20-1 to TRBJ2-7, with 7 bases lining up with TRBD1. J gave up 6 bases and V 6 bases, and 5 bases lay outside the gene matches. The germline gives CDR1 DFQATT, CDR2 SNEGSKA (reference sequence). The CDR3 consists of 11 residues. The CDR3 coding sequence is TGCAGTGCAAACAGGGGCCGCGAGCAGTACTTC. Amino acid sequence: CSANRGREQYF.

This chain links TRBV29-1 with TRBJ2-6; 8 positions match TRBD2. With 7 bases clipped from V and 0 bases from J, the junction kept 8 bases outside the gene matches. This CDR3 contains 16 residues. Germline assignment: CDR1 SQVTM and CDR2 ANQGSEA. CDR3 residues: CSASGGVLSGANVLTF. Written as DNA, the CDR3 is TGCAGCGCAAGCGGGGGAGTTCTCTCTGGGGCCAACGTCCTGACTTTC. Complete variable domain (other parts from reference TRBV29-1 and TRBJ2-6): SAVISQKPSRDICQRGTSLTIQCQVDSQVTMMFWYRQQPGQSLTLIATANQGSEATYESGFVIDKFPISRPNLTFSTLTVSNMSPEDSSIYLCSASGGVLSGANVLTFGAGSRLTVL.

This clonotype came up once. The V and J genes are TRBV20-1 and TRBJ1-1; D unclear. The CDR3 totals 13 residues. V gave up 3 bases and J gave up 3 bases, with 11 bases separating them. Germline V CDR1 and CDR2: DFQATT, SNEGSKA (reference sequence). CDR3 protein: CSASPDHYTEAFF. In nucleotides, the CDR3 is TGCAGTGCTAGTCCTGACCACTACACTGAAGCTTTCTTT.

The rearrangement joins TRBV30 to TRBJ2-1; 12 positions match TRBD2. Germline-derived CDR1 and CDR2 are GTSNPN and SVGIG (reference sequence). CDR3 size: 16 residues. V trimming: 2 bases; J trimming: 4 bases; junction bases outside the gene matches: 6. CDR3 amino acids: CAWSSPGLAGYNEQFF. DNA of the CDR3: TGTGCCTGGAGTTCCCCGGGACTAGCGGGTTACAATGAGCAGTTCTTC.

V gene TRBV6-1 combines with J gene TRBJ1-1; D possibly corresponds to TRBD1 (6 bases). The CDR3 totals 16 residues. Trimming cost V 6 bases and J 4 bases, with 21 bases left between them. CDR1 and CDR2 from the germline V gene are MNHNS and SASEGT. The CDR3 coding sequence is TGTGCCAGCAGCCCTCAGTCGGACAGCCGGTTCACTGAAGCTTTCTTT. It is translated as CASSPQSDSRFTEAFF.

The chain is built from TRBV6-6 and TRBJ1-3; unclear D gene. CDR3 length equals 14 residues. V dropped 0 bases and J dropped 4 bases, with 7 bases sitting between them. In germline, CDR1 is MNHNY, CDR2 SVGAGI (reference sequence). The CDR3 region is CASSYSQAGNTIYF. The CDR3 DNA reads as TGTGCCAGCAGTTACTCCCAGGCCGGAAACACCATATATTTT.

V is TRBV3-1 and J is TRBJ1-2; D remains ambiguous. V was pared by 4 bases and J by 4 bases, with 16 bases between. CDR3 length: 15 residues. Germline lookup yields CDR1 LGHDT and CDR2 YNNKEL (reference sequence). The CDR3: CASSPPERRSYGYTF. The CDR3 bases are TGTGCCAGCAGCCCCCCGGAAAGGCGGTCCTATGGCTACACCTTC. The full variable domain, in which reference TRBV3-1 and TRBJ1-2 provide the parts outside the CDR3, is DTAVSQTPKYLVTQMGNDKSIKCEQNLGHDTMYWYKQDSKKFLKIMFSYNNKELIINETVPNRFSPKSPDKAHLNLHINSLELGDSAVYFCASSPPERRSYGYTFGSGTRLTVV.

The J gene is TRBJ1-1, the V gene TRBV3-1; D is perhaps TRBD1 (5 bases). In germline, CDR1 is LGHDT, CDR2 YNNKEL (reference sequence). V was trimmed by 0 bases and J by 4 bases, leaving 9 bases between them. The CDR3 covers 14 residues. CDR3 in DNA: TGTGCCAGCAGCCAAGATCGGGGGTCCACTGAAGCTTTCTTT. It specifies CASSQDRGSTEAFF.

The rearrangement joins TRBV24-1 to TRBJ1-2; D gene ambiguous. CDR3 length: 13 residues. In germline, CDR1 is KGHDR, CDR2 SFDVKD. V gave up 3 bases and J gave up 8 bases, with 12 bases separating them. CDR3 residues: CATSDVRTQGYTF. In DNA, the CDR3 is TGTGCCACCAGTGATGTGCGGACCCAAGGCTACACCTTC.

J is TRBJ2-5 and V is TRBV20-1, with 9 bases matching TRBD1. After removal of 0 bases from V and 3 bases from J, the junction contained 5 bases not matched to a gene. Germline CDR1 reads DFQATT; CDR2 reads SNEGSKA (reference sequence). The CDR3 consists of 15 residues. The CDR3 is CSARDSGQGKETQYF. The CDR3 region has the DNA TGCAGTGCTAGAGATAGCGGACAGGGGAAAGAGACCCAGTACTTC.

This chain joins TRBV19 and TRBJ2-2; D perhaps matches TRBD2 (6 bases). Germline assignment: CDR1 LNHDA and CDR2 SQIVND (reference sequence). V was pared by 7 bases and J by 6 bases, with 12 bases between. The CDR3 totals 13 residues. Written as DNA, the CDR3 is TGTGCCAGTACCGGGAGCCTAGCCGGGGAGCTGTTTTTT. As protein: CASTGSLAGELFF.

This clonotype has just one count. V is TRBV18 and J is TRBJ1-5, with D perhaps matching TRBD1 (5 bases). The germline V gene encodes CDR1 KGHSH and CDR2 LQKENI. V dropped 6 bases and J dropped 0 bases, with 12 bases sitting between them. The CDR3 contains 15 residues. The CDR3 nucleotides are TGTGCCAGCTCCCTCGGGACGGATAGCAATCAGCCCCAGCATTTT. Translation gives CASSLGTDSNQPQHF.

The CDR3 coding sequence is TGTGCCAGCAGCGTAGGGTTCACAACCTACGAGCAGTACTTC. Its protein product is CASSVGFTTYEQYF. The chain recombines TRBV9 with TRBJ2-7; no clear D. Trimming pared 0 bases from V and 2 bases from J, leaving 9 bases between. This CDR3 spans 14 amino acids. From germline, CDR1 is SGDLS and CDR2 YYNGEE.

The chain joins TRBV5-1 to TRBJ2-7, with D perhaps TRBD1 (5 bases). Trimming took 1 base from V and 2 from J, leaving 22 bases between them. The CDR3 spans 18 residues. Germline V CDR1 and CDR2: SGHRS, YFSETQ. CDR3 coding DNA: TGCGCCAGCAGCTTGAACCAGGCGCAGGGAAGTAAGGCCTACGAGCAGTACTTC. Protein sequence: CASSLNQAQGSKAYEQYF.

The CDR3 protein is CASRVDRGLSMYQETQYF. In DNA form, the CDR3 reads TGTGCCAGCAGGGTAGACAGGGGGCTTTCGATGTACCAAGAGACCCAGTACTTC. This sequence joins TRBV28 and TRBJ2-5; 10 nucleotides align to TRBD1. This CDR3 region has 18 residues. Germline loops: CDR1 MDHEN, CDR2 SYDVKM. The V and J ends lost 6 bases and 0 bases, in that order; junction bases with no gene match: 13.

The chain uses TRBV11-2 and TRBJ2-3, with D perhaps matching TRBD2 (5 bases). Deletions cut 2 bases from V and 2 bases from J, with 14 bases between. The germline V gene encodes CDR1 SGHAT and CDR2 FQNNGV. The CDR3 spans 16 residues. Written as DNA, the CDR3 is TGTGCCAGCAGCTTATCGGGAACACAATCCACAGATACGCAGTATTTT. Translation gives CASSLSGTQSTDTQYF.